This note documents a single TCR beta chain sequence. A single count supports this clone. No antigen is known for it. No per-base quality is available; no much larger clone lies one base away. The collaborating institutions used their own protocols to collect whole blood in K2EDTA tubes. For TCRbeta analysis, collaborators shipped samples as frozen whole blood, isolated PBMCs, or DNA extracted from either of those sample types. These data belong to a study of blood T cell repertoires in COVID-19 (dated by TCRdb to about 2020). A note on the overall study: Samples from collaborators originated in the United States, Italy and Spain and spanned both the acute and convalescent phases of COVID-19. The material from the prospective study consisted of cDNA or gDNA derived from T cells, B-cell-depleted T cells, or PBMCs. The dataset comprised deeply sampled blood TCRbeta repertoires from subjects exposed to, actively infected with, or recovered from COVID-19. A freely available public database, intended as a resource for researchers studying the immune response to SARS-CoV-2, is where the repertoires were released. The samples were drawn from the first 160 participants of the ongoing ImmuneRACE study and from 1,200 or so subjects provided by 6 global collaborators. Sample metadata almost always included a de-identified subject ID, COVID-19 status, age in years and sex. HLA class I and class II types, where available, came from metadata supplied by the sample provider rather than from assay-based typing.

The CDR3 has 15 amino acids, counting the end cysteine and phenylalanine. The kept DNA is CDR3 alone, 45 bases in frame from the first base. The germline V gene (reference sequence) gives CDR1 as LNHDA and CDR2 as SQIVND. V loses 4 bases, J loses 0 bases, and the germline ends lie 10 bases apart. Study-wide findings and limitations: The amount of clinical and demographic metadata varied by source and participant and was provided uncurated.

The immunoSEQ Assay, a bias-controlled multiplex PCR, was used to amplify TCRbeta CDR3 regions from genomic DNA. In the paper's pipeline: Within the assay, amplification of reference gene primers was used to estimate how many nucleated cells each sample contained. To quantify the absolute abundance of each unique TCRbeta CDR3 rearrangement, sequence reads were collapsed and filtered. For each sample, productive Simpson clonality was calculated by taking the square root of Simpson's diversity index across productive rearrangements. TCRdb mirrors the immuneACCESS table, restricted to in-frame sequences. Some clones are absent from its copies; in checked studies, under half trace to an unresolved V gene, and the reason for the others is unknown. The DNA gave D and trimming, while V, J and clone size come from that table. The sample table holds 200,000 to 300,000 clones, of which around 81% were seen once. 5.5% to 8% of the sample lies in the top ten.

The sequence was obtained from a woman in her sixties with active or convalescent COVID-19. The sequence is built from TRBV19 and TRBJ2-1; matching of 6 bases hints at TRBD1 as the D gene. Sequencing was carried out using peripheral blood. In nucleotides, the sequence is TGTGCCAGTAGTACCGGGACATACTCCTACAATGAGCAGTTCTTC. Translated, this is CASSTGTYSYNEQFF. The entire variable domain, with the stretches around the CDR3 drawn from the reference TRBV19 and TRBJ2-1 proteins, is DGGITQSPKYLFRKEGQNVTLSCEQNLNHDAMYWYRQDPGQGLRLIYYSQIVNDFQKGDIAEGYSVSREKKESFPLTVTSAQKNPTAFYLCASSTGTYSYNEQFFGPGTRLTVL.